Listed below are T cell receptor beta chains from one sample, sequenced in a study of post-analysis software for immune sequencing data. TCRdb itself ran the PCR reads through MiXCR, one entry per CDR3 protein. The data contain around 710,000 distinct CDR3 sequences, just over 45% of them singletons. Sequencing used blood. The receptors here all came from a girl aged 10-17 years with multiple sclerosis. The CDR3 runs from the conserved cysteine through the conserved F or W. The order of the fields is clone size, D gene, V gene, J gene, CDR3 protein, CDR3 DNA. A D gene is named only where the DNA matches it firmly. Expanded clones get a size class; other rows say once, few or many, or leave the size out.

abundance: many
d_gene: .
v_gene: TRBV6-6
j_gene: TRBJ2-3
CDR3aa: CAGGWSTDTQYF
CDR3nt: TGTGCCGGCGGCTGGAGCACAGATACGCAGTATTTT

abundance: .
d_gene: TRBD2
v_gene: TRBV10-2
j_gene: TRBJ2-4
CDR3aa: CASSVAGGHYNEQNF
CDR3nt: TGCGCCAGCAGTGTAGCGGGAGGCCACTACAATGAGCAGAACTTC

abundance: .
d_gene: .
v_gene: TRBV10-3
j_gene: TRBJ1-5
CDR3aa: CAISGDGYQPQHF
CDR3nt: TGTGCCATCAGTGGCGACGGATATCAGCCCCAGCATTTT

abundance: few
d_gene: .
v_gene: TRBV6-1
j_gene: TRBJ1-5
CDR3aa: CASTALGGNQPQHF
CDR3nt: TGTGCCAGCACTGCTCTTGGGGGCAATCAGCCCCAGCATTTT

abundance: few
d_gene: TRBD2
v_gene: TRBV7-2
j_gene: TRBJ2-3
CDR3aa: CASSGAGGPADTQYF
CDR3nt: TGTGCCAGCAGCGGAGCGGGAGGGCCCGCAGATACGCAGTATTTT

abundance: .
d_gene: TRBD2
v_gene: TRBV7-3
j_gene: TRBJ2-1
CDR3aa: CASSFGAGGPHEQFF
CDR3nt: TGTGCCAGCAGCTTTGGCGCGGGAGGGCCACATGAGCAGTTCTTC

abundance: .
d_gene: TRBD1
v_gene: TRBV20-1
j_gene: TRBJ1-1
CDR3aa: CSADSDRGEAFF
CDR3nt: TGCAGTGCGGATTCAGACAGGGGTGAAGCTTTCTTT

abundance: few
d_gene: TRBD1
v_gene: TRBV9
j_gene: TRBJ1-1
CDR3aa: CASSGTTGGEAFF
CDR3nt: TGTGCCAGCAGCGGCACGACAGGGGGCGAGGCTTTCTTT

abundance: few
d_gene: .
v_gene: TRBV11-2
j_gene: TRBJ2-7
CDR3aa: CASSYSGSAYEQYF
CDR3nt: TGTGCCAGCAGCTATAGCGGATCGGCGTACGAGCAGTACTTC

abundance: .
d_gene: .
v_gene: TRBV6-1
j_gene: TRBJ2-1
CDR3aa: CASSESTGSGNEQFF
CDR3nt: TGTGCCAGCAGTGAATCCACCGGGAGTGGGAATGAGCAGTTCTTC

abundance: .
d_gene: .
v_gene: TRBV19
j_gene: TRBJ2-3
CDR3aa: CASRTGQTDTQYF
CDR3nt: TGTGCCAGTCGGACCGGGCAAACAGATACGCAGTATTTT

abundance: few
d_gene: TRBD2
v_gene: TRBV6-4
j_gene: TRBJ2-1
CDR3aa: CASSTSLAASYNEQFF
CDR3nt: TGTGCCAGCAGTACCTCACTAGCGGCCTCCTACAATGAGCAGTTCTTC

abundance: .
d_gene: .
v_gene: TRBV12-3/TRBV12-4
j_gene: TRBJ2-1
CDR3aa: CASSLSSGVGNELFF
CDR3nt: TGTGCCAGCAGTTTAAGTTCGGGAGTGGGAAATGAGCTGTTCTTC

abundance: .
d_gene: .
v_gene: TRBV9
j_gene: TRBJ1-4
CDR3aa: CASSPRVQTGEKLFF
CDR3nt: TGTGCCAGCAGCCCCCGAGTACAAACGGGGGAAAAACTGTTTTTT

abundance: .
d_gene: .
v_gene: TRBV12-3/TRBV12-4
j_gene: TRBJ1-2
CDR3aa: CASSLRTVGGYTF
CDR3nt: TGTGCCAGCAGTTTACGGACCGTGGGTGGCTACACCTTC

abundance: few
d_gene: .
v_gene: TRBV5-1
j_gene: TRBJ1-5
CDR3aa: CASSLDGRSNQPQHF
CDR3nt: TGCGCCAGCAGCTTGGACGGCAGGAGCAATCAGCCCCAGCATTTT

abundance: .
d_gene: TRBD2
v_gene: TRBV15
j_gene: TRBJ2-3
CDR3aa: CATSREATGGRTDTQYF
CDR3nt: TGTGCCACCAGCAGGGAGGCAACTGGCGGGAGGACAGATACGCAGTATTTT

abundance: .
d_gene: .
v_gene: TRBV7-2
j_gene: TRBJ1-6
CDR3aa: CASSLVQGMGNSPLHF
CDR3nt: TGTGCCAGCAGCTTGGTCCAGGGGATGGGTAATTCACCCCTCCACTTT

abundance: .
d_gene: .
v_gene: TRBV12-3/TRBV12-4
j_gene: TRBJ1-2
CDR3aa: CASSPGAGQDLGGYTF
CDR3nt: TGTGCCAGCAGCCCAGGCGCAGGGCAGGACCTGGGTGGCTACACCTTC

abundance: .
d_gene: .
v_gene: TRBV16
j_gene: TRBJ1-1
CDR3aa: CASSQLRVEAFF
CDR3nt: TGTGCCAGCAGCCAATTGAGAGTTGAAGCTTTCTTT

abundance: .
d_gene: .
v_gene: TRBV4-3
j_gene: TRBJ2-1
CDR3aa: CASSHTSNEQFF
CDR3nt: TGCGCCAGCAGCCACACTAGCAATGAGCAGTTCTTC

abundance: .
d_gene: .
v_gene: TRBV7-9
j_gene: TRBJ2-1
CDR3aa: CASSQSGTPYNEQFF
CDR3nt: TGTGCCAGCAGCCAGAGCGGGACACCCTACAATGAGCAGTTCTTC

abundance: .
d_gene: .
v_gene: TRBV12-3/TRBV12-4
j_gene: TRBJ1-1
CDR3aa: CASSFLENTEAFF
CDR3nt: TGTGCCAGCAGTTTTCTTGAGAACACTGAAGCTTTCTTT

abundance: many
d_gene: .
v_gene: TRBV5-1
j_gene: TRBJ2-5
CDR3aa: CASSSAPGKGKYF
CDR3nt: TGCGCCAGCAGCTCTGCACCAGGGAAGGGGAAGTACTTC

abundance: .
d_gene: .
v_gene: TRBV28
j_gene: TRBJ2-1
CDR3aa: CASSLPGTKPYNEQFF
CDR3nt: TGTGCCAGCAGTTTACCTGGGACAAAACCCTACAATGAGCAGTTCTTC

abundance: .
d_gene: .
v_gene: TRBV15
j_gene: TRBJ2-5
CDR3aa: CATSRGLGTQETQYF
CDR3nt: TGTGCCACCAGCAGAGGTCTTGGCACCCAAGAGACCCAGTACTTC

abundance: .
d_gene: TRBD2
v_gene: TRBV12-3/TRBV12-4
j_gene: TRBJ2-7
CDR3aa: CASSVTGTSGGEQYF
CDR3nt: TGTGCCAGCAGTGTGACCGGGACTAGCGGCGGCGAGCAGTACTTC

abundance: few
d_gene: TRBD2
v_gene: TRBV7-6
j_gene: TRBJ2-5
CDR3aa: CASRSSGAGQETQYF
CDR3nt: TGTGCCAGCAGGAGTAGCGGGGCCGGCCAAGAGACCCAGTACTTC

abundance: once
d_gene: .
v_gene: TRBV7-3
j_gene: TRBJ2-6
CDR3aa: CASSLGGGGANVLTF
CDR3nt: TGTGCCAGCAGCCTAGGGGGAGGTGGGGCCAACGTCCTGACTTTC

abundance: .
d_gene: .
v_gene: TRBV28
j_gene: TRBJ2-3
CDR3aa: CASSFRIDTQYF
CDR3nt: TGTGCCAGCAGTTTCCGCATAGATACGCAGTATTTT

abundance: few
d_gene: .
v_gene: TRBV6-5
j_gene: TRBJ1-6
CDR3aa: CASSSFGGGSPLHF
CDR3nt: TGTGCCAGCAGTTCATTCGGGGGTGGCTCACCCCTCCACTTT

abundance: .
d_gene: .
v_gene: TRBV4-3
j_gene: TRBJ1-4
CDR3aa: CASSQDLWGDTLFF
CDR3nt: TGCGCCAGCAGCCAAGATCTTTGGGGAGACACACTGTTTTTT

abundance: .
d_gene: TRBD2
v_gene: TRBV6-2/TRBV6-3
j_gene: TRBJ2-2
CDR3aa: CASSISGRDTGELFF
CDR3nt: TGTGCCAGCAGTATTAGCGGGAGGGATACCGGGGAGCTGTTTTTT

abundance: .
d_gene: .
v_gene: TRBV7-9
j_gene: TRBJ2-2
CDR3aa: CASSLKELVGGELFF
CDR3nt: TGTGCCAGCAGCCTCAAAGAACTAGTCGGCGGGGAGCTGTTTTTT

abundance: many
d_gene: TRBD1
v_gene: TRBV6-5
j_gene: TRBJ2-7
CDR3aa: CASSSSGTGAYEQYF
CDR3nt: TGTGCCAGCAGTTCGAGCGGGACAGGGGCCTACGAGCAGTACTTC

abundance: few
d_gene: .
v_gene: TRBV20-1
j_gene: TRBJ2-7
CDR3aa: CSARDQAGSYEQYF
CDR3nt: TGCAGTGCTAGAGATCAAGCGGGCAGCTACGAGCAGTACTTC

abundance: .
d_gene: .
v_gene: TRBV29-1
j_gene: TRBJ2-7
CDR3aa: CSVQTGITYEQYF
CDR3nt: TGCAGCGTCCAGACAGGAATAACCTACGAGCAGTACTTC

abundance: few
d_gene: TRBD2
v_gene: TRBV12-3/TRBV12-4
j_gene: TRBJ2-4
CDR3aa: CASSLTLAGGPKNIQYF
CDR3nt: TGTGCCAGCAGTTTAACCCTAGCGGGAGGTCCCAAAAACATTCAGTACTTC

abundance: .
d_gene: .
v_gene: TRBV28
j_gene: TRBJ2-1
CDR3aa: CAVVGVSGQFF
CDR3nt: TGTGCCGTGGTAGGAGTTTCAGGCCAGTTCTTC

abundance: few
d_gene: TRBD1
v_gene: TRBV6-1
j_gene: TRBJ2-1
CDR3aa: CASGKGGTGDNEQFF
CDR3nt: TGTGCCAGCGGGAAAGGAGGGACAGGAGACAATGAGCAGTTCTTC

abundance: few
d_gene: .
v_gene: TRBV12-3/TRBV12-4
j_gene: TRBJ2-4
CDR3aa: CASSSRVRALQAKNIQYF
CDR3nt: TGTGCCAGCAGTTCCCGTGTGAGGGCCTTACAAGCCAAAAACATTCAGTACTTC

abundance: .
d_gene: .
v_gene: TRBV12-3/TRBV12-4
j_gene: TRBJ2-7
CDR3aa: CASSPAPSRGSSEQYF
CDR3nt: TGTGCTAGCAGTCCAGCCCCCTCCAGGGGTAGCTCCGAGCAGTACTTC

abundance: once
d_gene: .
v_gene: TRBV20-1
j_gene: TRBJ2-4
CDR3aa: CSAGGTGAIQYF
CDR3nt: TGCAGTGCCGGGGGAACAGGCGCCATTCAGTACTTC

abundance: few
d_gene: TRBD2
v_gene: TRBV29-1
j_gene: TRBJ2-1
CDR3aa: CSVGGASGRDEQFF
CDR3nt: TGCAGCGTTGGGGGGGCTAGCGGGAGAGATGAGCAGTTCTTC